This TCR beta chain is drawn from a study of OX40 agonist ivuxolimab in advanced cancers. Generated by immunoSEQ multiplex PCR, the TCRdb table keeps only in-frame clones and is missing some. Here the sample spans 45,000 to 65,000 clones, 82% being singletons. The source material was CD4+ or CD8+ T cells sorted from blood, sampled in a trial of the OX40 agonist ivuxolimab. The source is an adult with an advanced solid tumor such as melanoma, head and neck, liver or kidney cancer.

Written as DNA, the CDR3 is TGTGCCAGCAGACTACCTCCGGGGTCCGAAGCTTTCTTT. It encodes CASRLPPGSEAFF. The chain combines TRBV28 with TRBJ1-1; D not resolved. Germline assignment: CDR1 MDHEN and CDR2 SYDVKM. The CDR3 covers 13 residues. Trimming stripped 6 bases from V and 8 bases from J, with 16 bases between.